One and the same sample provided the 19 T cell receptor beta chains below, sequenced in a study of shared clonotypes between healthy human individuals. Some clones are missing from TCRdb's copy, which holds only in-frame ones; the method was immunoSEQ multiplex PCR. The table has roughly 2.6 million clones, approximately 90% seen once. The sequencing input was naive CD4+ T cells sorted from blood. Subset reported: CD45RA+ positively selected. The receptor set was obtained from a man younger than 30 in good health.

The V call is TRBV29-1, the J call TRBJ2-3; TRBD1 matches at 7 bases. Per the germline V gene, CDR1 is SQVTM and CDR2 is ANQGSEA. The CDR3 runs 14 residues. V lost 1 base and J lost 3; bases outside the gene matches: 4. The CDR3 reads CSVEGTGRTDTQYF. The CDR3, as DNA: TGCAGCGTTGAAGGGACAGGTAGGACAGATACGCAGTATTTT.

The genes are TRBV6-6 and TRBJ1-2; 9 bases are shared with TRBD1. The CDR3 runs to 15 residues. Germline loops: CDR1 MNHNY, CDR2 SVGAGI (reference sequence). V lost 4 bases to trimming and J lost 8 bases; unmatched junction nucleotides: 11. CDR3 loop: CASSSELGQGDGYTF. CDR3 sequence (DNA): TGTGCCAGCAGTTCGGAACTGGGACAGGGAGACGGCTACACCTTC.

The chain links TRBV5-1 to TRBJ2-7; D gene unclear. The CDR3 length is 12 residues. CDR1 and CDR2 from the germline V gene are SGHRS and YFSETQ. Trimming removed 2 bases at V and 7 bases at J, with 10 bases between. CDR3 protein: CASSFESREQYF. The CDR3 DNA reads as TGCGCCAGCAGCTTTGAAAGTCGGGAGCAGTACTTC.

This chain links TRBV10-3 with TRBJ2-1; 9 bases fit TRBD2. CDR1 is ENHRY and CDR2 is SYGVKD in the germline V gene. The V segment lost 3 bases and the J segment 8 bases; nucleotides outside the gene matches: 8. The CDR3 contains 15 residues. DNA for the CDR3: TGTGCCATCAGTGATGGTAGCGGGAGCGTTGATGAGCAGTTCTTC. It translates to CAISDGSGSVDEQFF.

Regarding this clone: Other DNA sequences from this sample encode an identical CDR3 as well. This chain links TRBV19 with TRBJ2-5; D not resolved. The CDR3 is made up of 12 amino acids. CDR1 is LNHDA and CDR2 is SQIVND in the germline V gene (reference sequence). V gave up 1 base and J gave up 5 bases, with 5 bases separating them. The DNA of the CDR3 is TGTGCCAGTAGTATAGGTCGGGAGACCCAGTACTTC. This encodes CASSIGRETQYF.

The chain couples TRBV30 to TRBJ1-1; 7 bases are shared with TRBD1. V gave up 3 bases and J gave up 1 base; unmatched junction bases: 5. In germline, CDR1 is GTSNPN, CDR2 SVGIG (reference sequence). The CDR3 runs 14 residues. The CDR3 region is CAWRKGQQNTEAFF. DNA for the CDR3: TGTGCCTGGAGGAAGGGACAGCAGAACACTGAAGCTTTCTTT.

As regards this clone: The identical CDR3 is also encoded by other nucleotide sequences in the sample. The CDR3, as DNA: TGTGCCAGCAGCCTTCGTCGCAGCAATCAGCCCCAGCATTTT. Protein product: CASSLRRSNQPQHF. The chain uses TRBV5-6 and TRBJ1-5; D not resolved. CDR3 length: 14 amino acids. The germline V gene encodes CDR1 SGHDT and CDR2 YYEEEE. V gave up 4 bases and J gave up 1 base, with 9 bases separating them.

This sequence joins TRBV4-1 and TRBJ1-4; a weak D match, TRBD1 (5 bases). This CDR3 is built from 15 residues. V was trimmed by 4 bases and J by 4 bases, leaving 13 bases between them. CDR1 is MGHRA and CDR2 is YSYEKL in the germline V gene. DNA for the CDR3: TGCGCCAGCAGCCTTGGACAACTAATTAATGAAAAACTGTTTTTT. This gives the protein CASSLGQLINEKLFF.

This clone was found once. This chain connects TRBV28 to TRBJ2-5, with no clear D. Germline V gene sequence: CDR1 MDHEN, CDR2 SYDVKM. Between the trimmed V and J ends, which lost 2 bases and 0 bases, there was a span of 4 bases. The CDR3 length is 13 residues. The CDR3 reads CASSLDNQETQYF. In nucleotides, the CDR3 is TGTGCCAGCAGTTTAGACAACCAAGAGACCCAGTACTTC.

V usage is TRBV28 and J usage is TRBJ1-2; D perhaps matches TRBD1 (5 bases). V lost 4 bases to trimming and J lost 6 bases, with 15 bases between them. The germline CDR1 and CDR2 sequences are MDHEN and SYDVKM. This CDR3 has 14 amino acids. CDR3 amino acids: CASSSPGELDGYTF. The CDR3 DNA reads as TGTGCCAGCAGTTCGCCGGGGGAACTAGATGGCTACACCTTC.

The V gene is TRBV7-2, the J gene TRBJ2-7, with TRBD2 as a possible D gene (6 bases). Germline V gene data show CDR1 as SGHTA and CDR2 as FQGNSA. Deletions cut 3 bases from V and 3 bases from J, with 18 bases between. This CDR3 region has 16 residues. The CDR3 sequence is CASSLASMAGSYEQYF. In DNA form, the CDR3 reads TGTGCCAGCAGCTTGGCGAGTATGGCGGGGAGCTACGAGCAGTACTTC.

The chain links TRBV7-2 to TRBJ2-3; 8 bases are shared with TRBD2. The V gene end was trimmed by 6 bases and the J gene end by 2 bases; junction bases not matched to a gene: 7. CDR1 is SGHTA, CDR2 FQGNSA, per germline. This CDR3 is 15 amino acids long. CDR3 residues: CASRQAGELTDTQYF. The CDR3, as DNA: TGTGCCAGCAGGCAAGCGGGGGAGCTCACAGATACGCAGTATTTT.

This clone showed up just once. The V gene is TRBV11-2, the J gene TRBJ2-6; tentatively, D is TRBD1 (5 bases). Trimming pared 5 bases from V and 1 base from J, leaving 12 bases between. The CDR3 consists of 16 residues. The germline V gene has CDR1 SGHAT and CDR2 FQNNGV. CDR3 loop: CASSRHPGSGANVLTF. For the CDR3, the DNA is TGTGCCAGCAGCCGCCACCCAGGGTCTGGGGCCAACGTCCTGACTTTC.

The V call is TRBV6-6, the J call TRBJ2-3; 7 nucleotides align to TRBD1. There are 15 residues in the CDR3. Trimming took 6 bases from V and 4 from J; bases not matched to a gene: 10. Per the germline V gene, CDR1 is MNHNY and CDR2 is SVGAGI (reference sequence). The DNA for the CDR3 is TGTGCCAGCAGACGGGGACGAACAGGGGCAGATACGCAGTATTTT. Translation: CASRRGRTGADTQYF.

The chain employs TRBV11-2 and TRBJ2-7; 7 nucleotides agree with TRBD2. The CDR3 contains 16 residues. Germline trimming cut 3 bases from V and 2 bases from J; bases unmatched to any gene: 10. CDR1 SGHAT and CDR2 FQNNGV come from the germline V gene. Written as DNA, the CDR3 is TGTGCCAGCAGCTTTTCTGCCGCTAGCGGTGCCTACGAGCAGTACTTC. Translating gives CASSFSAASGAYEQYF.

The chain has TRBV9 and TRBJ2-5, with D tentatively TRBD2 (6 bases). The CDR3 runs to 14 residues. V was cut by 0 bases and J by 4 bases, with 10 bases left in between. The germline gives CDR1 SGDLS, CDR2 YYNGEE. CDR3 region: CASSVGGMGETQYF. CDR3 DNA: TGTGCCAGCAGCGTAGGCGGGATGGGAGAGACCCAGTACTTC.

This clone was observed a handful of times. For the CDR3, the DNA is TGTGCCGCCCAAGGGCGGAATAATTCACCCCTCCACTTT. Translating gives CAAQGRNNSPLHF. This chain joins TRBV7-9 and TRBJ1-6; D remains unclear. CDR1 SEHNR and CDR2 FQNEAQ come from the germline V gene (reference sequence). The V end was cut by 11 bases, the J end by 5 bases, with 13 bases between. The CDR3 totals 13 residues.

A remark on this clone: Other nucleotide sequences from this sample produce the same CDR3. The chain links TRBV5-1 to TRBJ2-7, with 10 positions matching TRBD1. The CDR3 contains 14 residues. CDR1 SGHRS and CDR2 YFSETQ come from the germline V gene. J was trimmed by 3 bases and V by 0 bases; bases with no gene match: 0. The CDR3 sequence is CASSLGTGGYEQYF. DNA of the CDR3: TGCGCCAGCAGCTTGGGGACAGGGGGCTACGAGCAGTACTTC. The whole variable domain, filled in from reference TRBV5-1 and TRBJ2-7, reads KAGVTQTPRYLIKTRGQQVTLSCSPISGHRSVSWYQQTPGQGLQFLFEYFSETQRNKGNFPGRFSGRQFSNSRSEMNVSTLELGDSALYLCASSLGTGGYEQYFGPGTRLTVT.

In DNA form, the CDR3 reads TGCGCCAGCAGCCCACTCCTCGGACAGGGGGCTTACGAGCAGTACTTC. This gives the protein CASSPLLGQGAYEQYF. V is TRBV5-1 and J is TRBJ2-7, with TRBD1 matching over 11 bases. Germline V CDR1 and CDR2: SGHRS, YFSETQ. The CDR3 runs 16 residues. The ends lost 4 bases at V and 4 bases at J; junction bases unmatched: 10.